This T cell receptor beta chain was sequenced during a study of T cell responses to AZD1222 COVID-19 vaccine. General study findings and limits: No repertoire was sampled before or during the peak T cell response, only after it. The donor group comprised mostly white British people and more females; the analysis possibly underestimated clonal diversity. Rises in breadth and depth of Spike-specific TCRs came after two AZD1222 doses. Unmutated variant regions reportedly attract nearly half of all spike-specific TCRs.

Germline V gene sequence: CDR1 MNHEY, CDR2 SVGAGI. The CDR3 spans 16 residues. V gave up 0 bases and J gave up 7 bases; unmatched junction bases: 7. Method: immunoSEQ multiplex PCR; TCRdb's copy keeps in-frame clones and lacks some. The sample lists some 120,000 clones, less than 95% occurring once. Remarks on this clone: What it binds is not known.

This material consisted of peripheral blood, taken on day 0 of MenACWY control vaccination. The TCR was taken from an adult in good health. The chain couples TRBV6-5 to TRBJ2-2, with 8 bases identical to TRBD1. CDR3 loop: CASSYSGRGQGGELFF. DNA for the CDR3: TGTGCCAGCAGTTACTCGGGCAGGGGGCAGGGCGGGGAGCTGTTTTTT.